This T cell receptor beta chain was identified during a study of control samples from healthy donors and cancer patients. Method: immunoSEQ multiplex PCR; TCRdb's copy keeps in-frame clones and lacks some. This table has about 150,000 clones, over 90% appearing once. Germline assignment: CDR1 MNHEY and CDR2 SMNVEV (reference sequence). The CDR3 is 16 amino acids. V gave up 8 bases and J gave up 7 bases; unmatched junction bases: 16. The sequencing sample was made of blood. This receptor was identified in a man aged 45-60 years in good health. V gene TRBV27 combines with J gene TRBJ2-7; 11 bases agree with TRBD2. CDR3 DNA: TGTGCCAGCGCCAACCGGGAACTAGCGGGAGTGAGGGAGCAGTACTTC. It is translated as CASANRELAGVREQYF.